The 32 T cell receptor beta chains in this list originate from one sample, sequenced in a study of T cell responses to AZD1222 COVID-19 vaccine. Assay: immunoSEQ multiplex PCR; the TCRdb copy retains only in-frame clones and omits some. The sample lists around 160,000 clones; just over 90% were seen once. The sequencing here drew on peripheral blood, taken on day 0 of AZD1222 vaccination. These receptors were taken from an adult in good health.

V usage is TRBV3-1 (or the pseudogene TRBV3-2) and J usage is TRBJ2-5; no clear D. The CDR3 covers 12 residues. Per germline, CDR1 LGHDT and CDR2 YNNKEL (reference sequence). Between the trimmed V and J ends, which lost 5 bases and 5 bases, there was a span of 9 bases. CDR3 coding DNA: TGTGCCAGCAGCATGATGGGGGAGACCCAGTACTTC. Translated, it gives CASSMMGETQYF.

V gene TRBV7-3 combines with J gene TRBJ2-5, with 9 bases aligning to TRBD2. CDR1 is SGHTA and CDR2 is FQGTGA in the germline V gene. The CDR3 covers 15 residues. The V segment lost 6 bases and the J segment 3 bases; nucleotides outside the gene matches: 8. The CDR3 reads CASRYPGLAEETQYF. CDR3 DNA sequence: TGTGCCAGCAGATACCCGGGACTAGCAGAAGAGACCCAGTACTTC.

The chain is built from TRBV10-2 and TRBJ2-1, with D possibly TRBD2 on 5 matching bases. V lost 10 bases, J lost 3 bases, and 16 bases lay in between. The CDR3 runs to 14 residues. Looked up from germline, CDR1 is WSHSY and CDR2 is SAAADI. The CDR3 sequence: CATNSGGFYNEQFF. CDR3 nucleotide sequence: TGCGCCACCAATTCTGGCGGGTTCTACAATGAGCAGTTCTTC.

V usage is TRBV10-3 and J usage is TRBJ2-7; 8 positions match TRBD2. CDR3 length: 15 amino acids. The V gene's germline CDR1 is ENHRY and CDR2 SYGVKD. V shed 5 bases, J shed 6 bases, and the junction held 12 bases outside the gene matches. DNA of the CDR3: TGTGCCATCAGTCCGGGAGGGGAACCCGTGTTCGAGCAGTACTTC. Translation: CAISPGGEPVFEQYF.

J is TRBJ1-2 and V is TRBV14; TRBD1 aligns across 7 bases. The CDR3 extends over 15 amino acids. The ends lost 0 bases at V and 8 bases at J; junction bases unmatched: 9. From germline, CDR1 is SGHDN and CDR2 FVKESK. The CDR3 DNA follows: TGTGCCAGCAGCCAAGACGGGGCAGGGGGTCGAGGCTACACCTTC. Its translation is CASSQDGAGGRGYTF. The full variable domain, its missing parts supplied by reference TRBV14 and TRBJ1-2, is EAGVTQFPSHSVIEKGQTVTLRCDPISGHDNLYWYRRVMGKEIKFLLHFVKESKQDESGMPNNRFLAERTGGTYSTLKVQPAELEDSGVYFCASSQDGAGGRGYTFGSGTRLTVV.

The chain uses TRBV3-1 (or the pseudogene TRBV3-2) and TRBJ1-2, with D uncertain. The CDR3 sequence is 11 residues long. From germline, CDR1 is LGHDT and CDR2 YNNKEL (reference sequence). The V end lost 4 bases, the J end lost 8 bases, and 8 bases lay between the germline ends. In nucleotides, the CDR3 is TGTGCCAGCAGCCGCGCCGGCGGCTACACCTTC. It yields the protein CASSRAGGYTF.

The CDR3 region has the DNA TGTGCCAGCAGCGTAGACCGGGACACTGAAGCTTTCTTT. It translates to CASSVDRDTEAFF. The rearrangement links TRBV9 to TRBJ1-1, with unresolved D. The V end lost 0 bases, the J end lost 3 bases, and 6 bases lay between the germline ends. The germline V gene has CDR1 SGDLS and CDR2 YYNGEE. The CDR3 runs to 13 residues.

Only a few counts were recorded for this clone. The chain is built from TRBV5-1 and TRBJ1-1; D is uncertain. This CDR3 region has 15 residues. The V end was cut by 0 bases, the J end by 0 bases, with 9 bases between. Per the germline V gene, CDR1 is SGHRS and CDR2 is YFSETQ. Here the CDR3 DNA reads TGCGCCAGCAGCTTGGATCTGGGGATGAACACTGAAGCTTTCTTT. Residues: CASSLDLGMNTEAFF.

CDR3 bases: TGCGCCAGCGGGGGGCGTACAGATACGCAGTATTTT. It codes for CASGGRTDTQYF. The chain uses TRBV5-1 and TRBJ2-3; either TRBD1 or TRBD2 may fit D (6 bases each). The germline V gene has CDR1 SGHRS and CDR2 YFSETQ. Trimming left V 7 bases short and J 3 bases short, with 9 bases between. This CDR3 contains 12 residues. The whole variable domain, filled in from reference TRBV5-1 and TRBJ2-3, reads KAGVTQTPRYLIKTRGQQVTLSCSPISGHRSVSWYQQTPGQGLQFLFEYFSETQRNKGNFPGRFSGRQFSNSRSEMNVSTLELGDSALYLCASGGRTDTQYFGPGTRLTVL.

This chain connects TRBV18 to TRBJ1-1; the match to TRBD1 covers 8 bases. The CDR3 is made up of 15 amino acids. The ends lost 2 bases at V and 3 bases at J; junction bases unmatched: 5. Germline values: CDR1 KGHSH, CDR2 LQKENI. CDR3: CASSPGQGGYTEAFF. As DNA, the CDR3 is TGTGCCAGCTCACCAGGACAGGGAGGGTACACTGAAGCTTTCTTT. The variable domain in full, completed from reference TRBV18 and TRBJ1-1, reads NAGVMQNPRHLVRRRGQEARLRCSPMKGHSHVYWYRQLPEEGLKFMVYLQKENIIDESGMPKERFSAEFPKEGPSILRIQQVVRGDSAAYFCASSPGQGGYTEAFFGQGTRLTVV.

This sequence joins TRBV6-5 and TRBJ2-7, with 11 bases identical to TRBD2. The CDR3 is 14 residues long. Germline CDR1 MNHEY, CDR2 SVGAGI. V shed 10 bases and J 4 bases; nucleotides not matched to a gene: 9. CDR3 coding DNA: TGTGCCACTCGACTAGCGGGATTTTCGTACGAGCAGTACTTC. Residues: CATRLAGFSYEQYF.

The J gene is TRBJ1-1, the V gene TRBV4-1; unclear D gene. This CDR3 comprises 15 residues. The V gene lost 0 bases and the J gene lost 4 bases, with 12 bases spanning the gap. From germline, CDR1 is MGHRA and CDR2 YSYEKL. The CDR3 sequence is CASSQDLGRPTEAFF. The CDR3 DNA follows: TGCGCCAGCAGCCAAGATTTGGGCAGACCCACTGAAGCTTTCTTT.

The chain couples TRBV6-5 to TRBJ1-5; no clear D. Trimming removed 8 bases at V and 0 bases at J, with 11 bases between. The length of the CDR3 is 14 residues. Germline CDR1 reads MNHEY; CDR2 reads SVGAGI. The CDR3 DNA reads as TGTGCCAGCGCACCTTGGGGTAGCAATCAGCCCCAGCATTTT. Amino acid sequence: CASAPWGSNQPQHF.

This clone was found once. CDR3 nucleotides: TGTGCCAGCAGCTCGAGAGGGCAACGAGACAATGAGCAGTTCTTC. Translated, it gives CASSSRGQRDNEQFF. V gene TRBV11-1 combines with J gene TRBJ2-1, with a tentative D call TRBD2 (5 bases). CDR3 size: 15 residues. V was trimmed by 4 bases and J by 5 bases, leaving 15 bases between them. The germline gives CDR1 SGHAT, CDR2 FQDESV (reference sequence).

The CDR3 protein is CASSPEDLNYGYTF. In DNA form, the CDR3 reads TGTGCCAGCTCCCCGGAGGACTTAAACTATGGCTACACCTTC. This rearrangement joins TRBV18 to TRBJ1-2; unclear D gene. V lost 6 bases and J lost 2, with 13 bases in between. The CDR3 sequence is 14 residues long. Germline CDR1 is KGHSH and CDR2 is LQKENI.

The J gene is TRBJ1-5, the V gene TRBV5-1; TRBD1 is a possible D gene (5 bases). The length of the CDR3 is 15 residues. CDR1 is SGHRS and CDR2 is YFSETQ in the germline V gene. V was clipped by 0 bases and J by 6 bases, with 13 bases between them. The CDR3 loop is CASSLGDHGAQPQHF. Here the CDR3 DNA reads TGCGCCAGCAGCTTGGGGGACCACGGGGCTCAGCCCCAGCATTTT.

This rearrangement joins TRBV24-1 to TRBJ2-6; D uncertain. The CDR3 consists of 17 residues. Germline loops: CDR1 KGHDR, CDR2 SFDVKD. V was pared by 0 bases and J by 0 bases, with 8 bases between. The CDR3 DNA reads as TGTGCCACCAGTGATTTGCCGAATATCTCTGGGGCCAACGTCCTGACTTTC. Translating it yields CATSDLPNISGANVLTF.

In this sample, this clone turned up once. V and J are TRBV21-1 and TRBJ1-2; the table names TRBD1, a call not compared with the DNA. TRBV21-1 is deemed a pseudogene. This CDR3 region has 17 residues. The CDR3 nucleotides read TGTGCCAGCAGCACCGGACAGGGGGTGGCCGCTTCCGATGGCTACACCTTC. Protein product: CASSTGQGVAASDGYTF.

This chain links TRBV5-1 with TRBJ2-1; D remains unclear. The germline V gene encodes CDR1 SGHRS and CDR2 YFSETQ. The CDR3 length is 14 residues. V lost 0 bases to trimming and J lost 6 bases, with 10 bases between them. CDR3 amino acids: CASSLGHALNEQFF. For the CDR3, the DNA is TGCGCCAGCAGCTTGGGCCATGCGCTCAATGAGCAGTTCTTC.

The V gene is TRBV3-1 (or the pseudogene TRBV3-2), the J gene TRBJ1-2; no firm D call. From germline, CDR1 is LGHDT and CDR2 YNNKEL (reference sequence). V was trimmed by 0 bases and J by 4 bases, leaving 15 bases between them. The CDR3 is 16 residues long. The CDR3 spells CASSQETLDTPYGYTF. CDR3 DNA: TGTGCCAGCAGCCAAGAAACCCTTGACACCCCCTATGGCTACACCTTC.

The CDR3 protein is CASSPRGQGNGYTF. CDR3 nucleotides: TGTGCCAGCAGTCCCCGGGGACAGGGGAACGGCTACACCTTC. The rearrangement joins TRBV6-2 or TRBV6-3 to TRBJ1-2; TRBD1 agrees at 10 bases. Germline V lookup: CDR1 MNHEY, CDR2 SVGEGT. Trimming removed 5 bases from V and 8 bases from J; junction bases left unmatched: 8. The CDR3 has 14 amino acids.

The J gene is TRBJ1-2, the V gene TRBV23-1, with a tentative D call TRBD1 (5 bases). TRBV23-1 belongs to the ORF category, with a function that is uncertain. V was clipped by 8 bases and J by 5 bases, with 21 bases between them. This CDR3 comprises 15 residues. CDR3 DNA sequence: TGCGCCAGCCCCTTCTTTGGCTTTAAGGGGTATGGCTACACCTTC. Amino acid sequence: CASPFFGFKGYGYTF.

The chain is built from TRBV5-1 and TRBJ2-3; 11 positions match TRBD2. V lost 5 bases, J lost 0 bases, and 5 bases stayed unmatched. This CDR3 comprises 16 residues. In germline, CDR1 is SGHRS, CDR2 YFSETQ. For the CDR3, the DNA is TGCGCCAGCAGTTTAGCGGGAGGGCCTAGCACAGATACGCAGTATTTT. It encodes CASSLAGGPSTDTQYF.

In the case of this clone: A junction boundary mismatches the germline segment, possibly from a read error. This specimen includes other DNA sequences encoding the same CDR3. The chain carries TRBV5-1 and TRBJ1-6; no definite D call. CDR3 length: 14 residues. Germline CDR1 is SGHRS and CDR2 is YFSETQ. The CDR3 sequence: CASSLEGSNSPLHF. The CDR3 nucleotides are TGCGCCAGCAGCCTGGAAGGGTCCAATTCACCCCTCCACTTC.

The chain has TRBV5-5 and TRBJ2-2, with a possible D match to TRBD1 (5 bases). CDR3 length equals 13 residues. Germline V CDR1 and CDR2: SGHKS, YYEKEE (reference sequence). V lost 6 bases to trimming and J lost 1 base, with 7 bases between them. The DNA for the CDR3 is TGTGCCAGCATGGACAAGAACACCGGGGAGCTGTTTTTT. Amino acid sequence: CASMDKNTGELFF.

The V gene is TRBV2, the J gene TRBJ1-1; TRBD1 matches 8 bases. Trimming at V came to 7 bases and at J to 1 base, leaving 8 bases not matched to a gene. The CDR3 covers 15 residues. Germline CDR1 and CDR2: SNHLY and FYNNEI. As DNA, the CDR3 is TGTGCCAGCACCTTATTCGGACAGGGGAACACTGAAGCTTTCTTT. Encoded protein: CASTLFGQGNTEAFF.

The chain carries TRBV28 and TRBJ1-6; D is ambiguous. V lost 5 bases to trimming and J lost 10 bases, with 15 bases between them. Per the germline V gene, CDR1 is MDHEN and CDR2 is SYDVKM. CDR3 length: 14 residues. The CDR3 protein is CASSPSYVPSPLHF. The CDR3 bases are TGTGCCAGCAGTCCGAGTTATGTCCCCTCACCCCTCCACTTT.

The genes are TRBV19 and TRBJ1-4; 7 nucleotides agree with TRBD1. V shed 6 bases, J shed 0 bases, and the junction held 10 bases outside the gene matches. Germline CDR1 reads LNHDA; CDR2 reads SQIVND (reference sequence). This CDR3 comprises 17 residues. The CDR3 protein is CASRPGQLTSTNEKLFF. The DNA of the CDR3 is TGTGCCAGTAGGCCGGGACAGTTAACGTCAACTAATGAAAAACTGTTTTTT.

CDR3 sequence reads: CATSAITSYNEQFF. DNA for the CDR3: TGTGCCACCAGTGCCATAACCAGCTACAATGAGCAGTTCTTC. This chain connects TRBV24-1 to TRBJ2-1; D is uncertain. In germline, CDR1 is KGHDR, CDR2 SFDVKD. The CDR3 is 14 amino acids. V gave up 5 bases and J gave up 3 bases, with 10 bases separating them.

V gene TRBV7-9 combines with J gene TRBJ2-7, with D tentatively TRBD2 (6 bases). The V end lost 7 bases, the J end lost 2 bases, and 18 bases lay between the germline ends. The V gene's germline CDR1 is SEHNR and CDR2 FQNEAQ (reference sequence). CDR3 length equals 15 residues. The CDR3 DNA reads as TGTGCCAGCACCTACTCGGGGACTTTAGCCTACGAGCAGTACTTC. Protein product: CASTYSGTLAYEQYF. The full variable domain, completed using reference TRBV7-9 and TRBJ2-7, is DTGVSQNPRHKITKRGQNVTFRCDPISEHNRLYWYRQTLGQGPEFLTYFQNEAQLEKSRLLSDRFSAERPKGSFSTLEIQRTEQGDSAMYLCASTYSGTLAYEQYFGPGTRLTVT.

A single count supports this clone. The chain couples TRBV6-5 to TRBJ1-1; 7 bases line up with TRBD1. Germline assignment: CDR1 MNHEY and CDR2 SVGAGI. This CDR3 has 13 amino acids. V lost 6 bases and J lost 6; bases outside the gene matches: 7. CDR3 region: CASRIDRVAEAFF. The CDR3 region has the DNA TGTGCCAGCAGGATCGACAGGGTGGCTGAAGCTTTCTTT.

This chain links TRBV5-5 with TRBJ2-7, with D perhaps matching TRBD1 (5 bases). The CDR3 is made up of 13 amino acids. The ends were cut back, 0 bases at V and 3 bases at J, with 7 bases in the middle. From germline, CDR1 is SGHKS and CDR2 YYEKEE (reference sequence). The CDR3 sequence is CASSLGQSYEQYF. The CDR3 nucleotides are TGTGCCAGCAGCTTGGGACAGAGCTACGAGCAGTACTTC.